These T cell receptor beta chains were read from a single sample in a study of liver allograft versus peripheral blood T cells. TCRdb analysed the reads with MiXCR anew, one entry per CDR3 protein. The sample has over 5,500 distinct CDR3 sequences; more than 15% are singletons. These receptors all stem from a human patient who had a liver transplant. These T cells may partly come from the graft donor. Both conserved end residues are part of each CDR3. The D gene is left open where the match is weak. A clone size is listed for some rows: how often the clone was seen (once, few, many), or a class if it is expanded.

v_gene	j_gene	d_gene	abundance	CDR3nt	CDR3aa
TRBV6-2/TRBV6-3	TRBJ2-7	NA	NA	TGTGCCAGCAGTTTACAGGTCGTAAGCTCCTACGAGCAGTACTTC	CASSLQVVSSYEQYF
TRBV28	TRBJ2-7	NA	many	TGTGCCAGCAGTTTTCAGGGTCCGGACGAGCAGTACTTC	CASSFQGPDEQYF
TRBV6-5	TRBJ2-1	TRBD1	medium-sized	TGTGCCAGCAGTTATGGGACAGGGGTAGGAAATGAGCAGTTCTTC	CASSYGTGVGNEQFF
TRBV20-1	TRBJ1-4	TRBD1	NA	TGCAGTGCTAGAGCCCTGGGCTCGGACAGGGATATGCTAACTAATGAAAAACTGTTTTTT	CSARALGSDRDMLTNEKLFF
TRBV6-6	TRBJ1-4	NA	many	TGTGCCAGCAGTTACTCCGGGACGGACGCAACTAATGAAAAACTGTTTTTT	CASSYSGTDATNEKLFF
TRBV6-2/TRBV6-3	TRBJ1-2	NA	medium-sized	TGTGCCAGCAGTTCGGGACCGACACTGTATGGCTACACCTTC	CASSSGPTLYGYTF
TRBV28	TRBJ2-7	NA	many	TGTGCCAGCAGCCCGGGACTGGGGTTTTCCTACGAGCAGTACTTC	CASSPGLGFSYEQYF
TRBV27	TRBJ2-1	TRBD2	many	TGTGCCAGCAGTTTATTCGCGGGCGGGGGGAATGAGCAGTTCTTC	CASSLFAGGGNEQFF
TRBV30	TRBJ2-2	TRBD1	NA	TGTGCCTGGGTCACAGGGGGAAGGGACACCGGGGAGCTGTTTTTT	CAWVTGGRDTGELFF
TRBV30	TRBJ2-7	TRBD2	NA	TGTGCCTGGAGCGGACTAGCGGGGAATAACGAGCAGTACTTC	CAWSGLAGNNEQYF
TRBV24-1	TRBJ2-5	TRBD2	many	TGTGCCACCAGTGAGAAGACTAGCGGACAAGAGACCCAGTACTTC	CATSEKTSGQETQYF
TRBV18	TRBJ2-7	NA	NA	TGTGCCAGCTCATCGGACGAGACCTACGAGCAGTACTTC	CASSSDETYEQYF
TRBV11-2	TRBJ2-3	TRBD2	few	TGTGCCAGCAGCCGCGGACTAGCGGGACACACAGATACGCAGTATTTT	CASSRGLAGHTDTQYF
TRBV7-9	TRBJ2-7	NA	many	TGTGCCAGCAGCTTTTCGGGCAGAAACTACGAGCAGTACTTC	CASSFSGRNYEQYF
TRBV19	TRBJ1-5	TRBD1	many	TGTGCCAGTAGTATCCAACAGGGGCAGCCCCAGCATTTT	CASSIQQGQPQHF
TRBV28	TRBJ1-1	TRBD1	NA	TGTGCCAGCAGTTATGCCCCGGGACAGGGACTCATGAACACTGAAGCTTTCTTT	CASSYAPGQGLMNTEAFF
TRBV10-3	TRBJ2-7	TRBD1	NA	TGTGCCATCAGTGGGGACAGTGAATACGAGCAGTACTTC	CAISGDSEYEQYF
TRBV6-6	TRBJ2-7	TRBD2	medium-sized	TGTGCCAGCAGTTCTGGGACTAGCGGGCCGACCTACGAGCAGTACTTC	CASSSGTSGPTYEQYF
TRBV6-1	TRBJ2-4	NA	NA	TGTGCCAGCAGTGAAATAGGGGATAAACAGTACTTC	CASSEIGDKQYF
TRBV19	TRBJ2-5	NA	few	TGTGCCAGTAGTATAGGGACAGATATACAAGAGACCCAGTACTTC	CASSIGTDIQETQYF
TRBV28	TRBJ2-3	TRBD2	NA	TGTGCCAGCACCTGGGGACTAGCGGGGGGGCCGGGCACAGATACGCAGTATTTT	CASTWGLAGGPGTDTQYF
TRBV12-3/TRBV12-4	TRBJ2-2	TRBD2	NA	TGTGCCAGCAGTGGGACTAGCGGACCGAACACCGGGGAGCTGTTTTTT	CASSGTSGPNTGELFF
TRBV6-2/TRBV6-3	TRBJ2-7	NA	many	TGTGCCAGCAGTTACCGACAGGAATTATCTCTCTACGAGCAGTACTTC	CASSYRQELSLYEQYF
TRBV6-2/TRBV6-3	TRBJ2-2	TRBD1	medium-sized	TGTGCCAGCAGTTACTTGCCGGGACAGGGGGCTTGGGGGGAGCTGTTTTTT	CASSYLPGQGAWGELFF
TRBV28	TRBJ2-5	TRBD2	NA	TGTGCCAGCAGTTTTATCGGGACTAGCGGGATAAGAGAACGTGACGAGACCCAGTACTTC	CASSFIGTSGIRERDETQYF
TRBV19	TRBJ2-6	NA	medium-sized	TGTGCCAGTAGTACCGGACGGGGCTCTGGGGCCAACGTCCTGACTTTC	CASSTGRGSGANVLTF
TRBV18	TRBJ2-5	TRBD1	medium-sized	TGTGCCAGCTCACCCTGGGACAGGGCAGGGGAGACCCAGTACTTC	CASSPWDRAGETQYF
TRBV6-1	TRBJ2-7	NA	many	TGTGCCAGCAGTGAAACCACCGACACCTACGAGCAGTACTTC	CASSETTDTYEQYF
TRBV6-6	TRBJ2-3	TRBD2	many	TGTGCCAGCAGCCCAACTAAAGGACTAGCCTCAGATACGCAGTATTTT	CASSPTKGLASDTQYF
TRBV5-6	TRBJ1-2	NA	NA	TGTGCCAGCAGCTTAGGGGTGGCTGGCTACACCTTC	CASSLGVAGYTF
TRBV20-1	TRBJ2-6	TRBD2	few	TGCAGTGCTAGACTAGCGGGAAACTCTGGGGCCAACGTCCTGACTTTC	CSARLAGNSGANVLTF
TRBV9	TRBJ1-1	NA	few	TGTGCCAGCAGCGTAGGGGAGACTGAAGCTTTCTTT	CASSVGETEAFF
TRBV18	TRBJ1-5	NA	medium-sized	TGTGCCAGCTCACACCCGGCGGGCCCAGGGGGCAATCAGCCCCAGCATTTT	CASSHPAGPGGNQPQHF
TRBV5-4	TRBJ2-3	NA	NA	TGTGCCAGCAGCTCCCGGACGTATAGGGTTACAGATACGCAGTATTTT	CASSSRTYRVTDTQYF
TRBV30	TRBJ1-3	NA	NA	TGTGCCTGGAGTTCCTACTCTGGAAACACCATATATTTT	CAWSSYSGNTIYF
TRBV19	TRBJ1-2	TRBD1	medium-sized	TGTGCCAGTAGTATAGAATTTGGGACAGGGGGCAACTATGGCTACACCTTC	CASSIEFGTGGNYGYTF
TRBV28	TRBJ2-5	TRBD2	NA	TGTGCCAGCAGTTTACCCAGGGAGGGACAAGAGACCCAGTACTTC	CASSLPREGQETQYF
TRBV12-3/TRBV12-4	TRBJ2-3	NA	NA	TGTGCCAGCAGTTTAGGGGGGGGCACAGATACGCGGTATTTT	CASSLGGGTDTRYF
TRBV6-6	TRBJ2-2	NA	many	TGTGCCAGCAGTTACGGGGGCGTGGGCACCGGGGAGCTGTTTTTT	CASSYGGVGTGELFF
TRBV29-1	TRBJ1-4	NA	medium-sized	TGCAGCGTTGAAGATCCGGGGGCTGCTAATGAAAAACTGTTTTTT	CSVEDPGAANEKLFF
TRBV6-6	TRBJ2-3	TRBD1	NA	TGTGCCAGCAGCCCGGGACAGGGGTTAGATACGCAGTATTTT	CASSPGQGLDTQYF
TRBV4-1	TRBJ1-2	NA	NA	TGCGCCAGCAGCCAAGATCCGGAGACCTACGCTTCGTTCACCTTC	CASSQDPETYASFTF
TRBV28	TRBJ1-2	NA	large	TGTGCCAGCAGTTTAAACCCGACGGAGCTGGACTATGGCTACACCTTC	CASSLNPTELDYGYTF
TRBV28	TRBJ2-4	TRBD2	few	TGTGCCAGCAGTTTACCCAGCGGGAGAAAACAAAACATTCAGTACTTC	CASSLPSGRKQNIQYF
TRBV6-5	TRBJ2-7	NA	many	TGTGCCAGCAGTTACTCGGGCACCCTCTCCTACGAGCAGTACTTC	CASSYSGTLSYEQYF
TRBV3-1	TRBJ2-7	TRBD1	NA	TGTGCCAGCAGCCAAGAATGGGACAGGAGCTCCTACGAGCAGTACTTC	CASSQEWDRSSYEQYF
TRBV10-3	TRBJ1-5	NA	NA	TGTGCCATCAGTGAAGGTACTGATAATCAGCCCCAGCATTTT	CAISEGTDNQPQHF
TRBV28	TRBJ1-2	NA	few	TGTGCCAGCATCCGCCGACTTTGGGGGGCGAAAGGTGGCTACACCTTC	CASIRRLWGAKGGYTF
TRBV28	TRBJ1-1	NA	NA	TGTGCCAGCAGTCCTCCCTACACTGAAGCTTTCTTT	CASSPPYTEAFF
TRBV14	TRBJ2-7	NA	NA	TGTGCCAGCAGCCAAGAGGTCTGGCCCGAGCAGTACTTC	CASSQEVWPEQYF
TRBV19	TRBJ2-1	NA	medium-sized	TGTGCCAGTAGTACAGGGATTGAGCAGTTCTTC	CASSTGIEQFF
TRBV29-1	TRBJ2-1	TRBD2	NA	TGCAGCGTTGTGACTAGCGGGGTTTACAATGAGCAGTTCTTC	CSVVTSGVYNEQFF
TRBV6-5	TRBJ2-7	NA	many	TGTGCCAGCAGCCCGGGTTCAAGGTCCTACGAGCAGTACTTC	CASSPGSRSYEQYF
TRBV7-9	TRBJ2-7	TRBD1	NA	TGTGCCAGCAGCTTCGGGGACAGGGGACCCTACGAGCAGTACTTC	CASSFGDRGPYEQYF
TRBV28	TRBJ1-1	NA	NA	TGTGCCAGCAGTTTGTCTACACGGACTGAAGCTTTCTTT	CASSLSTRTEAFF